This T cell receptor beta chain was sequenced for a study of shared clonotypes between healthy human individuals. Bulk PBMC genomic DNA spanned ten immunoSEQ deep plates. Assay: immunoSEQ multiplex PCR; the TCRdb copy retains only in-frame clones and omits some. The repertoire holds about 470,000 clones, 75% to 85% seen once, with 13% in the top ten. Germline CDR1 and CDR2: MNHEY and SMNVEV (reference sequence). This CDR3 has 15 residues. With V trimmed by 4 bases and J by 6 bases, 6 bases remained unmatched. The sample was PBMCs. The chain links TRBV27 to TRBJ1-2; the match to TRBD1 covers 12 bases. This TCR was recovered from a woman aged 40 to 55 in good health. Some clones in this sample may be carry-over from other donors' samples. The CDR3, as DNA: TGTGCCAGCAGTTGGTCCGGGACAGGGGGCCATGGCTACACCTTC. Translating it yields CASSWSGTGGHGYTF.